These T cell receptor beta chains were read from a single sample in a study of cytomegalovirus exposure and HLA in healthy donors. Method: immunoSEQ multiplex PCR; TCRdb's copy keeps in-frame clones and lacks some. The sample records approximately 130,000 clones, roughly three quarters being singletons. Sequencing was done on a sample of PBMCs. These receptors all stem from a young man in good health and CMV-seronegative. Each CDR3 is given with its conserved first and last residue. The D gene is left open where the match is weak. Some rows have no size entry. The others give once, few or many, or a class for an expanded clone.

j_call | d_call | cdr3_length | clone_size | v_call | cdr3_nt | cdr3_aa
TRBJ1-2 | - | 13 | once | TRBV14 | TGTGCCAGCAGCCAAACAGGGATCTATGGCTACACCTTC | CASSQTGIYGYTF
TRBJ2-4 | TRBD1 | 14 | medium-sized | TRBV5-8 | TGTGCCAGCAGCACAGGGACAGGGGAGAGCATTCAGTACTTC | CASSTGTGESIQYF
TRBJ1-3 | - | 14 | - | TRBV30 | TGTGCCTGGAGTGCCGGGTCCTCTGGAAACACCATATATTTT | CAWSAGSSGNTIYF
TRBJ2-1 | - | 15 | - | TRBV4-2 | TGTGCCAGCAGCCAAGATGGGCAGGGGTCTTTTAAGCAGTTCTTC | CASSQDGQGSFKQFF
TRBJ2-2 | - | 18 | - | TRBV28 | TGTGCCAGCAGTTTGGTGAGCGGGTTTGAAGTGCGGGCCGGGGAGCTGTTTTTT | CASSLVSGFEVRAGELFF
TRBJ2-7 | TRBD1 | 15 | - | TRBV4-1 | TGCGCCAGCAGCCGAACGACAGGGGGCTTCTACGAGCAGTACTTC | CASSRTTGGFYEQYF
TRBJ2-2 | TRBD1 | 15 | few | TRBV7-8 | TGTGCCAGCAGCTTAGGGACAGGGGAGGCCGGGGAGCTGTTTTTT | CASSLGTGEAGELFF
TRBJ1-4 | - | 16 | - | TRBV6-5 | TGTGCCAGCAGTTACGACTCCCAGGGTTACGGTGAAAAACTGTTTTTT | CASSYDSQGYGEKLFF
TRBJ2-5 | TRBD1 | 16 | once | TRBV2 | TGTGCCAGCAGTGTCCAGAGACAGGGGGCGGGTGAGACCCAGTACTTC | CASSVQRQGAGETQYF
TRBJ1-2 | - | 13 | few | TRBV7-6 | TGTGCCAGCAGCTTCCCCGGGGGCTATGGCTACACCTTC | CASSFPGGYGYTF
TRBJ1-1 | TRBD1 | 14 | - | TRBV6-5 | TGTGCCAGCACCGGGACAGGAATGAACACTGAAGCTTTCTTT | CASTGTGMNTEAFF
TRBJ2-7 | TRBD1 | 14 | - | TRBV14 | TGTGCCAGCAGCCAAGGACAGGGAACCTACGAGCAGTACTTC | CASSQGQGTYEQYF
TRBJ1-3 | TRBD1 | 14 | - | TRBV6-1 | TGTGCCAGCAGTGACGACAGGGTCGGAAACACCATATATTTT | CASSDDRVGNTIYF
TRBJ1-1 | - | 13 | - | TRBV4-1 | TGCGCCAGCAGCCAAACTAACAGGGATGAAGCTTTCTTT | CASSQTNRDEAFF
TRBJ2-6 | - | 14 | - | TRBV6-1 | TGTGCCAGCAGTCACAACTCTGGGGCCAACGTCCTGACTTTC | CASSHNSGANVLTF
TRBJ1-1 | - | 11 | - | TRBV5-1 | TGCGCCAGCAGCTTCAGAGGTGAAGCTTTCTTT | CASSFRGEAFF
TRBJ2-7 | TRBD1 | 14 | - | TRBV27 | TGTGCCAGCAGTTTAGGGACAGATCTCTACGAGCAGTACTTC | CASSLGTDLYEQYF
TRBJ1-1 | - | 14 | - | TRBV19 | TGTGCCAGTAGCTTCGGGGTCTTGAACACTGAAGCTTTCTTT | CASSFGVLNTEAFF
TRBJ2-7 | TRBD1 | 14 | - | TRBV10-3 | TGTGCCACCCTGACAACGACAGGGGGGAACGAGCAGTACTTC | CATLTTTGGNEQYF
TRBJ1-2 | - | 14 | once | TRBV28 | TGTGCCAGCACAGGCCAATCGATCCTCTATGGCTACACCTTC | CASTGQSILYGYTF
TRBJ2-3 | TRBD2 | 18 | - | TRBV13 | TGTGCCAGCAGCTTCGATCGGGGACTAGCGGGGGGCGGAGATACGCAGTATTTT | CASSFDRGLAGGGDTQYF
TRBJ1-2 | TRBD1 | 14 | - | TRBV6-5 | TGTGCCAGCAGTTTGTCAGGGGGCGTGGGAGGCTACACCTTC | CASSLSGGVGGYTF
TRBJ2-7 | - | 15 | few | TRBV9 | TGTGCCAGCAGCGTAGTCGGTAGCGCGGACTACGAGCAGTACTTC | CASSVVGSADYEQYF
TRBJ1-5 | TRBD1 | 14 | - | TRBV5-6 | TGTGCCAGCAGCTTCCAGGGGGGCGATCAGCCCCAGCATTTT | CASSFQGGDQPQHF
TRBJ1-1 | - | 13 | - | TRBV28 | TGTGCCAGCAGTCCCCCCACAGGGCTCGCAGCTTTCTTT | CASSPPTGLAAFF
TRBJ2-1 | TRBD2 | 16 | - | TRBV18 | TGTGCCAGCTCACCCCCTAGCGGAGTATCCTACAATGAGCAGTTCTTC | CASSPPSGVSYNEQFF
TRBJ2-7 | - | 12 | once | TRBV4-2 | TGTGCCAGCAGCCAAGGTCTCCGCGAGCAGTACTTC | CASSQGLREQYF
TRBJ2-1 | - | 14 | few | TRBV2 | TGTGCCAGCAGCAGAAGAGGACTTGACAATGAGCAGTTCTTC | CASSRRGLDNEQFF
TRBJ2-3 | - | 13 | - | TRBV29-1 | TGCAGCGTTGACGGGGACAACACAGATACGCAGTATTTT | CSVDGDNTDTQYF
TRBJ2-6 | - | 16 | - | TRBV4-1 | TGCGCCAGCAGCCAAGTCCTCCCCTCTGGGGCCAACGTCCTGACTTTC | CASSQVLPSGANVLTF
TRBJ2-7 | - | 14 | - | TRBV7-2 | TGTGCCAGCAGCTTCCCTGGAGGGGTCTACGAGCAGTACTTC | CASSFPGGVYEQYF
TRBJ2-7 | - | 11 | - | TRBV10-3 | TGTGCCATGCGGGGAGCCTACGAGCAGTACTTC | CAMRGAYEQYF
TRBJ1-2 | - | 15 | - | TRBV4-3 | TGCGCCAGCAGCCAAGGGACAGACCCTAACTATGGCTACACCTTC | CASSQGTDPNYGYTF
TRBJ1-2 | TRBD1 | 14 | - | TRBV15 | TGTGCCACCAGCGTCGACAGGGGGCTGGTTGGCTACACCTTC | CATSVDRGLVGYTF
TRBJ1-1 | - | 14 | few | TRBV11-2 | TGTGCCAGCAGCTTTGCCAGTGGGGGGAAGAATTCTTTCTTT | CASSFASGGKNSFF
TRBJ2-5 | TRBD1 | 16 | - | TRBV6-6 | TGTGCCAGCAGTCCCACTCGGGACAGGGGGGCCGAGACCCAGTACTTC | CASSPTRDRGAETQYF
TRBJ2-3 | - | 16 | - | TRBV5-6 | TGTGCCAGCAGCTTGGCCCCGGGTTGGGGCACAGATACGCAGTATTTT | CASSLAPGWGTDTQYF
TRBJ2-1 | TRBD2 | 15 | few | TRBV27 | TGTGCCAGCAGTTTTGCAGGACTAGGGTACAATGAGCAGTTCTTC | CASSFAGLGYNEQFF
TRBJ2-2 | - | 18 | - | TRBV28 | TGTGCCAGCAGTTCCGCGCATGAGGCCCCAGGGTACACCGGGGAGCTGTTTTTT | CASSSAHEAPGYTGELFF
TRBJ2-1 | - | 12 | - | TRBV7-2 | TGTGCCAGCAGCTTAGACGGTGGCGGGAAGTTCTTC | CASSLDGGGKFF
TRBJ2-7 | TRBD2 | 14 | - | TRBV7-2 | TGTGCCAGCAGCTTTACTAGCGGGGGCTACGAGCAGTACTTC | CASSFTSGGYEQYF
TRBJ2-6 | TRBD1 | 18 | once | TRBV30 | TGTGCCTGGAGCCGTTCGACAGGGGGTGTTTCTGGGGCCAACGTCCTGACTTTC | CAWSRSTGGVSGANVLTF
TRBJ2-1 | TRBD2 | 14 | - | TRBV10-3 | TGTGCCATCAGCTCTAGCGGGGGGTTCAATGAGCAGTTCTTC | CAISSSGGFNEQFF
TRBJ1-5 | TRBD1 | 18 | - | TRBV5-8 | TGTGCCAGCAGCTTGTCCGGGGATTCGACAGGGGGCGGTCAGCCCCAGCATTTT | CASSLSGDSTGGGQPQHF
TRBJ1-5 | - | 12 | - | TRBV15 | TGTGCCACCAGCAGCGTGAATCAGCCCCAGCATTTT | CATSSVNQPQHF